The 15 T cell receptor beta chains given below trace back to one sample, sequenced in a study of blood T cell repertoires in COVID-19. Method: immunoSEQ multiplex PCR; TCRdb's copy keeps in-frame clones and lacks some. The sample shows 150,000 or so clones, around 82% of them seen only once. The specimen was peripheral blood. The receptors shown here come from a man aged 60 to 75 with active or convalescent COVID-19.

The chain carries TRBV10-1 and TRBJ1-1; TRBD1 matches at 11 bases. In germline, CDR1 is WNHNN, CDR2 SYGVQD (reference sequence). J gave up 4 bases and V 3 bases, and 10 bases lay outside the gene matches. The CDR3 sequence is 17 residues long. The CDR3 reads CASSENLLGQGGTEAFF. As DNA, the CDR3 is TGCGCCAGCAGTGAAAATCTGTTGGGACAGGGGGGCACTGAAGCTTTCTTT.

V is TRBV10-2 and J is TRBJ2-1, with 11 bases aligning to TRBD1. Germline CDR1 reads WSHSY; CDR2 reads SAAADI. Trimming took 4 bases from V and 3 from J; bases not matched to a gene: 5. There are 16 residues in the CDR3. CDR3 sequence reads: CASSVGTGGIYNEQFF. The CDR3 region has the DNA TGCGCCAGCAGTGTCGGGACAGGGGGTATCTACAATGAGCAGTTCTTC.

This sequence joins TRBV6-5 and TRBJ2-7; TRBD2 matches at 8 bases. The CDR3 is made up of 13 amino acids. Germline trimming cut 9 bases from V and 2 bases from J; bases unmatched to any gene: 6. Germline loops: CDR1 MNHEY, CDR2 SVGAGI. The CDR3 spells CASRTSGTYEQYF. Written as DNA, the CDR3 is TGTGCCAGTCGTACTAGCGGTACCTACGAGCAGTACTTC.

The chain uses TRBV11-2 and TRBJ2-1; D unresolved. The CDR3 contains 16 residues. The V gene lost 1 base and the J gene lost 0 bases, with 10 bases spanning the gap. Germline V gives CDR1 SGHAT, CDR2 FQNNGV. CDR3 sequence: CASSLALSSSYNEQFF. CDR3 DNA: TGTGCCAGCAGCTTAGCACTGTCGAGCTCCTACAATGAGCAGTTCTTC.

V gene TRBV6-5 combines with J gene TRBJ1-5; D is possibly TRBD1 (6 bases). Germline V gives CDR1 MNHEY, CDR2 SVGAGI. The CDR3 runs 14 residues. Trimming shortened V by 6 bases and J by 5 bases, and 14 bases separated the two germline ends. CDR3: CASSLNRDHQPQHF. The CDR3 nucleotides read TGTGCCAGCAGCCTCAACAGGGATCATCAGCCCCAGCATTTT.

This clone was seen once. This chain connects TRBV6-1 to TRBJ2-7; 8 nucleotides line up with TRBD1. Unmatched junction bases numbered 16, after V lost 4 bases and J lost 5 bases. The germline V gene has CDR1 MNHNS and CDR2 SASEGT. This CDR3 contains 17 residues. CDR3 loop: CASSGRSLAGGLDEQYF. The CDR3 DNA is TGTGCCAGCAGTGGGAGAAGTTTGGCAGGGGGCTTGGACGAGCAGTACTTC.

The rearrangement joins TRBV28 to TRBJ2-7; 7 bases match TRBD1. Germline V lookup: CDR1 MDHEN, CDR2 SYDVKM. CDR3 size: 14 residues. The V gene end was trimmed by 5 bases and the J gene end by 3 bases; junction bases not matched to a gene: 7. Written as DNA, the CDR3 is TGTGCCAGCAGTCCGACAGGGAACGTCTACGAGCAGTACTTC. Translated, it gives CASSPTGNVYEQYF.

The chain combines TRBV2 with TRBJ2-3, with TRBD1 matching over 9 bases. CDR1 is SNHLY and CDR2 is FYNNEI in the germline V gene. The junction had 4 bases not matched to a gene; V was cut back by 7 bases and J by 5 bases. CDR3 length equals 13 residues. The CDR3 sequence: CASTGQGLDTQYF. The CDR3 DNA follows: TGTGCCAGCACGGGACAGGGTCTAGATACGCAGTATTTT. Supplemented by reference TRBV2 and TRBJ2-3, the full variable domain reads EPEVTQTPSHQVTQMGQEVILRCVPISNHLYFYWYRQILGQKVEFLVSFYNNEISEKSEIFDDQFSVERPDGSNFTLKIRSTKLEDSAMYFCASTGQGLDTQYFGPGTRLTVL.

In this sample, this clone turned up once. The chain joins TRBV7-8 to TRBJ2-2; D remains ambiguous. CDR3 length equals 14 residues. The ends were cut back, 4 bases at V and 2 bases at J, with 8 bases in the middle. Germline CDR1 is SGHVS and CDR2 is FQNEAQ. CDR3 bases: TGTGCCAGCAGCTCGTCCTTTAACACCGGGGAGCTGTTTTTT. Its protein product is CASSSSFNTGELFF.

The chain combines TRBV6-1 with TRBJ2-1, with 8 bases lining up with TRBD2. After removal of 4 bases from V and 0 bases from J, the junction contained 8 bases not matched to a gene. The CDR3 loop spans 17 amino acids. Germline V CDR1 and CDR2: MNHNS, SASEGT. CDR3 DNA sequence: TGTGCCAGCAGTGGAACCCTAGCGGGTCACTCCTACAATGAGCAGTTCTTC. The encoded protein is CASSGTLAGHSYNEQFF.

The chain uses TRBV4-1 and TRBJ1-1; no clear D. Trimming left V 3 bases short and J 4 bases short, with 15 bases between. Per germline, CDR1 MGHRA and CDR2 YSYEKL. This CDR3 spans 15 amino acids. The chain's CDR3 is CASSHNRGVGTEAFF. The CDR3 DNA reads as TGCGCCAGCAGCCACAACCGGGGTGTGGGCACTGAAGCTTTCTTT.

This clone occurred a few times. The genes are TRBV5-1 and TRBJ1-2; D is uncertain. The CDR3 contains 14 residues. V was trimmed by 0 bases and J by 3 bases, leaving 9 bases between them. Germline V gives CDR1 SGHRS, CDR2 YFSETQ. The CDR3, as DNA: TGCGCCAGCAGCTTGGGTGGCAGGCACTATGGCTACACCTTC. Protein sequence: CASSLGGRHYGYTF. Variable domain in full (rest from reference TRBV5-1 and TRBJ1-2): KAGVTQTPRYLIKTRGQQVTLSCSPISGHRSVSWYQQTPGQGLQFLFEYFSETQRNKGNFPGRFSGRQFSNSRSEMNVSTLELGDSALYLCASSLGGRHYGYTFGSGTRLTVV.

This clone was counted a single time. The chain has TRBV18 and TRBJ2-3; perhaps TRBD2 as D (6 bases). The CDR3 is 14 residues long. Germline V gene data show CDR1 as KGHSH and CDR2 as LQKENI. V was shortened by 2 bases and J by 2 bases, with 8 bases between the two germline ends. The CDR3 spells CASSPAGPTDTQYF. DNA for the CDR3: TGTGCCAGCTCACCAGCGGGGCCCACAGATACGCAGTATTTT.

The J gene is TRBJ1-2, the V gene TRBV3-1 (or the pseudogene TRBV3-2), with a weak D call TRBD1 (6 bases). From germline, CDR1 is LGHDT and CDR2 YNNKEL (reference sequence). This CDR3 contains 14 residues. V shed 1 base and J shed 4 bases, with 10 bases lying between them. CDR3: CASSQAGGSYGYTF. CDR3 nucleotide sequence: TGTGCCAGCAGCCAAGCGGGGGGCAGCTATGGCTACACCTTC.

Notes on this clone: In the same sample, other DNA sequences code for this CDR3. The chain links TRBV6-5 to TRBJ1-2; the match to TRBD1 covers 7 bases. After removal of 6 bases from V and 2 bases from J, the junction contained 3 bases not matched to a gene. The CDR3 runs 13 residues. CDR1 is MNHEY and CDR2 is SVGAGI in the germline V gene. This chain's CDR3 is CASSRDRNYGYTF. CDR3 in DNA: TGTGCCAGCAGCCGGGACAGAAACTATGGCTACACCTTC.